This T cell receptor (beta chain) was captured by sequencing in a study of human thymus T cells. Study-level findings and limits: An apparent bias in V and J gene usage was seen in thymic and blood repertoires. Highly overlapping thymic repertoires in unrelated individuals were reported by related research.

The V gene lost 4 bases and the J gene lost 4 bases, with 20 bases spanning the gap. The CDR3 is made up of 17 amino acids. Germline V gene data show CDR1 as MGHDK and CDR2 as SYGVNS. Resections from corrective heart surgery provided thymus tissue. Immunologically healthy infants in Finland undergoing congenital heart defect surgery were the donors. As concerns this clone: Its antigen remains unknown.

TCRdb keeps only in-frame clones here, not all; method: immunoSEQ multiplex PCR. The top ten clones hold roughly 0.024% of a sample with some 130,000 clones, around 94% of them seen once. The receptor was isolated from a boy under two years old with a congenital heart defect but otherwise immunologically healthy. The gene calls are TRBV25-1 and TRBJ1-3; D not certain. The sample comprised thymus tissue. As DNA, the CDR3 is TGTGCCAGCAGTGGATTCTCGCCTCCTAGTTCGGGAAACACCATATATTTT. Protein sequence: CASSGFSPPSSGNTIYF.